The T cell receptor (beta chain) described here comes from a study of CD8 T cells in ankylosing spondylitis. About this clonotype itself: Its antigen is as yet unknown.

Study results and limitations: Significant enrichment of disease-linked clones was reportedly seen in matched ankylosing spondylitis synovial fluid. A CD8+ phenotype characterized the disease-linked clones, which were relatively rare in peripheral blood.

The CDR3 consists of 16 residues. Trimming left V 0 bases short and J 2 bases short, with 11 bases between. Germline CDR1 reads MGHRA; CDR2 reads YSYEKL. TCRdb ran MiXCR on the 5' RACE reads and lists one entry per CDR3 protein. This repertoire shows some 270,000 distinct CDR3 sequences, 15% to 20% found once; its top ten account for about a third. The clonotype comes from a male donor with ankylosing spondylitis or in good health (not recorded which). What was sequenced was blood, either unsorted or a sorted T cell fraction (not recorded which). V gene TRBV4-1 combines with J gene TRBJ2-4, with D uncertain. The CDR3 coding sequence is TGCGCCAGCAGCCAAGATATCGCGACGTCCAAAAACATTCAGTACTTC. This gives the protein CASSQDIATSKNIQYF.